The clone carrying this T cell receptor (beta chain) was observed a single time. What it recognizes is unknown. Some clones are missing from TCRdb's copy, which holds only in-frame ones; the method was immunoSEQ multiplex PCR. The sample has some 19,000 clones, almost 85% seen once. This specimen belongs to a study of PD-1 blockade in mismatch repair-deficient tumors. Study-level information: All were previously treated, progressing patients with some twelve mismatch repair-deficient cancer types. Study findings and constraints: Tumor-resident clones, often absent from pretreatment blood, expanded after pembrolizumab and then contracted.

PCR or immunohistochemistry showed mismatch repair deficiency in every enrolled patient. TCRs were sequenced from three patients responding to pembrolizumab. The CDR3 runs 18 residues. Germline loops: CDR1 KGHSH, CDR2 LQKENI. Trimming cost V 3 bases and J 8 bases; bases outside gene matches: 18. The TCR originated in an adult with mismatch repair-deficient cancer. The chain couples TRBV18 to TRBJ2-1, with 8 bases lining up with TRBD2. The sequenced sample was PBMCs, obtained 52 weeks after starting pembrolizumab. CDR3 region: CASSPGMGTRALRDEQFF. The CDR3 DNA follows: TGTGCCAGCTCACCGGGGATGGGGACTAGAGCGCTTAGAGATGAGCAGTTCTTC. Full variable domain (missing parts from reference TRBV18 and TRBJ2-1): NAGVMQNPRHLVRRRGQEARLRCSPMKGHSHVYWYRQLPEEGLKFMVYLQKENIIDESGMPKERFSAEFPKEGPSILRIQQVVRGDSAAYFCASSPGMGTRALRDEQFFGPGTRLTVL.